This TCR beta chain was profiled in a study of blood T cell repertoires in COVID-19. Study at large: In each case, the material was cDNA or gDNA derived from T cells, B-cell-depleted T cells, or PBMCs.

The study drew participants aged about 18 to 89 years from about two dozen US areas. Cohort 3 donors counted as recovered after two negative PCRs, clearance, or resolved symptoms. Trimming removed 0 bases at V and 0 bases at J, with 6 bases between. The CDR3 covers 14 residues. Germline CDR1 and CDR2: MNHNY and SVGAGI (reference sequence). Methods used by the authors: Estimation of nucleated cell counts was performed using reference gene primer amplification. Sequencing was performed with immunoSEQ multiplex PCR; in TCRdb, only in-frame clones are kept and a portion is missing. The DNA gave D and trimming, while V, J and clone size come from that table. The table lists nearly 400,000 clones, nearly 90% of them singletons. This clone came up once.

Sequenced sample: PBMCs or T cells enriched from blood (not recorded which). The chain employs TRBV6-6 and TRBJ2-7; no clear D gene. The origin of this receptor is a woman aged 30 to 39 who had recovered from COVID-19. The CDR3: CASSYSFGSYEQYF. The CDR3 region has the DNA TGTGCCAGCAGTTACTCGTTCGGCTCCTACGAGCAGTACTTC.